This T cell receptor beta chain is drawn from a study of siplizumab effects on memory and regulatory T cells. Whole-study results and caveats: Siplizumab brought about a significant reduction in alloreactive sequences traceable to unstimulated CD4+ memory cells. Proliferating CD4+ or CD8+ clones, roughly 80-97% of them, lacked an assignable naive or memory phenotype.

As to this clone: The antigen is undetermined.

It was 10^5 or so TCR templates that were assayed per sample. TCRdb's copy holds only in-frame clones and misses some; the assay was immunoSEQ multiplex PCR. The sample lists 100,000 to 110,000 clones, about 94% seen once, with 1% to 1.5% in the top ten. This TCR was recovered from a human donor in good health. Sequenced input: non-Treg CD4+ T cells sorted from blood.

The CDR3 loop reads CASSLTDGGYEQYF. CDR3 nucleotides: TGTGCCAGCAGCTTAACGGACGGGGGGTACGAGCAGTACTTC. The rearrangement joins TRBV11-2 to TRBJ2-7; 7 positions agree with TRBD2. With V trimmed by 2 bases and J by 4 bases, 5 bases remained unmatched. This CDR3 contains 14 residues. CDR1 and CDR2 from the germline V gene are SGHAT and FQNNGV.